The 12 T cell receptor beta chains reported below all come from one sample, sequenced in a study of post-analysis software for immune sequencing data. Overall study results and limits: Elevated frequency relative to controls characterized roughly five TRBV segments in patients, TRBV5-6, TRBV5-1 and TRBV20-1 among them.

Included in the TCR beta cDNA libraries were unique molecular identifiers. A single record per CDR3 protein comes from TCRdb applying MiXCR to the PCR reads. The data show roughly 180,000 distinct CDR3 sequences, about 29% seen once. What these receptors recognize is not known. Sequenced: blood. These receptors came from a girl aged 5 to 17 with multiple sclerosis.

V and J are TRBV11-2 and TRBJ2-7, with D hard to call. Trimming removed 5 bases from V and 7 bases from J, with 18 bases in between. CDR1 is SGHAT and CDR2 is FQNNGV in the germline V gene. This CDR3 has 14 residues. CDR3 DNA: TGTGCCAGCAGCCTACGCTACGCCAATCCTGAGCAGTACTTC. It codes for CASSLRYANPEQYF.

This clonotype was detected many times. V and J are TRBV7-2 and TRBJ2-7, with no clear D. In germline, CDR1 is SGHTA, CDR2 FQGNSA. The CDR3 covers 13 residues. The V end was cut by 5 bases, the J end by 3 bases, with 11 bases between. The CDR3 sequence: CASSAYNSYEQYF. The CDR3 bases are TGTGCCAGCAGCGCCTACAACAGCTACGAGCAGTACTTC.

This clonotype was picked up one time. This rearrangement joins TRBV11-1 to TRBJ2-1, with D perhaps TRBD2 (5 bases). Germline CDR1 is SGHAT and CDR2 is FQDESV (reference sequence). CDR3 length equals 15 residues. V was cut by 0 bases and J by 6 bases, with 12 bases left in between. CDR3 coding DNA: TGTGCCAGCAGCTTAGCCGCGGGCGTTGGCAATGAGCAGTTCTTC. Protein: CASSLAAGVGNEQFF.

In its sample, this clonotype was seen a few times. The rearrangement joins TRBV5-1 to TRBJ1-2, with D possibly being TRBD1 (5 bases). There are 13 residues in the CDR3. The ends were cut back, 5 bases at V and 3 bases at J, with 11 bases in the middle. From germline, CDR1 is SGHRS and CDR2 YFSETQ. The CDR3 sequence: CASSSGSDYGYTF. CDR3 nucleotide sequence: TGCGCCAGCAGTTCAGGGTCCGACTATGGCTACACCTTC.

The V and J genes are TRBV25-1 and TRBJ2-1; the match to TRBD2 covers 9 bases. The CDR3 is 14 amino acids. The V segment lost 6 bases and the J segment 8 bases; nucleotides outside the gene matches: 8. CDR1 is MGHDK and CDR2 is SYGVNS in the germline V gene. CDR3 DNA sequence: TGTGCCAGCAGCGAACTAGCGGGTTTCCATGAGCAGTTCTTC. Translating gives CASSELAGFHEQFF.

This clonotype was found many times. The J gene is TRBJ2-1, the V gene TRBV6-1; 7 bases line up with TRBD1. The CDR3 is made up of 15 amino acids. Germline V gene sequence: CDR1 MNHNS, CDR2 SASEGT. Unmatched junction bases numbered 8, after V lost 7 bases and J lost 2 bases. The CDR3: CASTETGMPYNEQFF. The DNA for the CDR3 is TGTGCCAGCACCGAGACAGGGATGCCCTACAATGAGCAGTTCTTC.

This chain joins TRBV28 and TRBJ2-7, with D perhaps matching TRBD1 or TRBD2 (6 bases each). This CDR3 spans 14 amino acids. Germline assignment: CDR1 MDHEN and CDR2 SYDVKM. V shed 3 bases and J shed 10 bases, with 19 bases lying between them. The CDR3 DNA follows: TGTGCCAGCAGTTTGGAGGGGGTAACGGAGGCCCAGTACTTC. As protein: CASSLEGVTEAQYF.

As concerns this clonotype: A much more abundant neighbour one base away suggests this may be a read error. This CDR3 reads CASGRAAGIRSYGYTF. CDR3 DNA sequence: TGTGCCAGCGGCCGGGCCGCAGGCATCCGTTCATATGGCTACACCTTC. The gene calls are TRBV14 and TRBJ1-2; no definite D call. Trimming stripped 8 bases from V and 5 bases from J, with 24 bases between. CDR1 is SGHDN, CDR2 FVKESK, per germline. The CDR3 contains 16 residues.

A word on this clonotype: A much larger clone sits a single nucleotide away, making a read error possible. The V and J genes are TRBV20-1 and TRBJ2-7, with 7 bases that match TRBD2. Germline V lookup: CDR1 DFQATT, CDR2 SNEGSKA (reference sequence). The CDR3 is made up of 14 amino acids. The V gene end was trimmed by 3 bases and the J gene end by 0 bases; junction bases not matched to a gene: 5. The CDR3, as DNA: TGCAGTGCTAGCATCGGCGGGAGCTCCTACGAGCAGTACTTC. Amino acids: CSASIGGSSYEQYF.

This clonotype was counted only a few times. The rearrangement joins TRBV5-1 to TRBJ1-1; perhaps TRBD1 as D (6 bases). V shed 0 bases and J shed 1 base, with 10 bases lying between them. From germline, CDR1 is SGHRS and CDR2 YFSETQ. This CDR3 has 15 amino acids. DNA for the CDR3: TGCGCCAGCAGCTTGGATGGGGGGCCGAACACTGAAGCTTTCTTT. This translates into CASSLDGGPNTEAFF.

J is TRBJ2-5 and V is TRBV7-9, with 9 bases that match TRBD2. The CDR3 spans 16 residues. The V and J ends lost 0 bases and 11 bases, in that order; junction bases with no gene match: 13. Per germline, CDR1 SEHNR and CDR2 FQNEAQ (reference sequence). The DNA for the CDR3 is TGTGCCAGCAGCTTAGCCTGGGGACTAGCCCAGAATGAGCAGTACTTC. This sequence encodes CASSLAWGLAQNEQYF.

About this clonotype: This could be a read error, since a much larger clone is one nucleotide away. The chain couples TRBV29-1 to TRBJ2-6; a possible D gene is TRBD1 (6 bases). V gave up 6 bases and J gave up 0 bases, with 15 bases separating them. In germline, CDR1 is SQVTM, CDR2 ANQGSEA. The CDR3 runs to 16 residues. In nucleotides, the CDR3 is TGCAGCGTAATACAGGGTTGTAGCTCTGGGGCCAACGTCCTGACTTTC. Translated: CSVIQGCSSGANVLTF.